This T cell receptor beta chain was sequenced during a study of T cells after posttransplantation cyclophosphamide. Points from the study as a whole: Later blood repertoires were often dominated by clones from the donor CD8+ memory compartment.

This CDR3 has 13 amino acids. Germline V gene sequence: CDR1 ENHRY, CDR2 SYGVKD. This clone came up a few times. Its cognate antigen is unknown. The germline gene is not matched at one end of the junction; a read error may be the cause. Clones were read by immunoSEQ multiplex PCR, and TCRdb kept only the in-frame ones, dropping some. The sample has 20,000 to 30,000 clones, none seen only once. The clonotype was recovered from a woman between 45 and 65 years old in good health, CMV-negative, and a related stem cell transplant donor. The sample was PBMCs. The rearrangement uses TRBV10-3 and TRBJ1-1; possibly TRBD1 for D (5 bases). For the CDR3, the DNA is TGTGCCAGCAGTGCCGACTCAACAGGTGAAGCTTTCTTT. It translates to CASSADSTGEAFF.